This T cell receptor beta chain was documented in a study of cytomegalovirus exposure and HLA in healthy donors. Study results and limitations: Testing in vitro showed a few CMV-associated chains specific for CMV antigens. Subsequent analysis showed first-cohort TCR clusters tending to co-occur in around 130 validation repertoires. Reported results showed that the classifier diagnosed cytomegalovirus status with high specificity and sensitivity.

The protocol was immunoSEQ multiplex PCR, while the TCRdb copy is restricted to in-frame clones and leaves out a portion. The sample consists of 160,000 or so clones, about 86% of them appearing once. Regarding this clone: Its antigen is unidentified.

This CDR3 has 13 residues. Losses at the gene ends were 10 bases for V and 3 bases for J; bases not matched to a gene: 9. Per germline, CDR1 WSHSY and CDR2 SAAADI. The chain recombines TRBV10-2 with TRBJ2-7, with TRBD2 matching over 7 bases. The sequencing sample was made of PBMCs. This receptor was obtained from a woman in her 30s in good health and CMV-seronegative. The CDR3 nucleotides are TGCGCCACCTCCGACACTAGCGACTACGAGCAGTACTTC. This encodes CATSDTSDYEQYF.